One and the same sample provided the 12 T cell receptor beta chains below, sequenced in a study of T-cell reconstitution after alpha-beta-depleted transplantation in children. Unique molecular identifiers tagged the TCRbeta library. TCRdb re-called the PCR reads through MiXCR, storing one row per CDR3 protein. In the table there are 450,000 to 600,000 distinct CDR3 sequences, roughly 13% of which are singletons. The material was PBMCs, mostly from graft donor cells, obtained 360 days after TCRalphabeta/CD19-depleted stem cell transplant. The receptors come from a male patient aged 10 to 17 who had a stem cell transplant for acute myeloid leukemia, so the T cells may come from the graft donor.

In its sample, this clonotype was seen many times. The chain recombines TRBV5-1 with TRBJ1-4, with D maybe TRBD1 (6 bases). V lost 3 bases, J lost 0 bases, and 12 bases lay in between. CDR1 and CDR2 from the germline V gene are SGHRS and YFSETQ. The CDR3 is 16 residues long. This CDR3 reads CASSWMDSPTNEKLFF. In nucleotides, the CDR3 is TGCGCCAGCAGCTGGATGGACAGCCCAACTAATGAAAAACTGTTTTTT.

This clonotype was seen at least ten times. The rearrangement joins TRBV28 to TRBJ2-3, with D perhaps matching TRBD1 or TRBD2 (5 bases each). V lost 3 bases to trimming and J lost 2 bases, with 15 bases between them. The CDR3 totals 16 residues. Germline CDR1 is MDHEN and CDR2 is SYDVKM. CDR3 nucleotides: TGTGCCAGCAGTTTCACCGGGACGTTGCCCACAGATACGCAGTATTTT. This gives the protein CASSFTGTLPTDTQYF.

The J gene is TRBJ2-6, the V gene TRBV25-1, with D possibly TRBD2 on 6 matching bases. This CDR3 has 16 amino acids. Trimming pared 3 bases from V and 0 bases from J, leaving 9 bases between. From germline, CDR1 is MGHDK and CDR2 SYGVNS. CDR3 amino acids: CASSEGLPSGANVLTF. The CDR3 nucleotides read TGTGCCAGCAGTGAGGGACTCCCCTCTGGGGCCAACGTCCTGACTTTC.

This chain links TRBV20-1 with TRBJ1-1; D uncertain. The CDR3 has 13 residues. Trimming stripped 5 bases from V and 2 bases from J, with 12 bases between. Germline V gives CDR1 DFQATT, CDR2 SNEGSKA (reference sequence). The CDR3 sequence: CSAAGIPNTEAFF. The CDR3 region has the DNA TGCAGTGCTGCTGGGATACCTAACACTGAAGCTTTCTTT.

V usage is TRBV25-1 and J usage is TRBJ2-7; D is unclear. The germline V gene encodes CDR1 MGHDK and CDR2 SYGVNS. V was pared by 3 bases and J by 2 bases, with 17 bases between. The length of the CDR3 is 16 residues. The CDR3 spells CASSDGLENPPYEQYF. In DNA, the CDR3 is TGTGCCAGCAGTGATGGTCTCGAAAACCCTCCCTACGAGCAGTACTTC.

The chain couples TRBV5-5 to TRBJ2-1; D gene ambiguous. The CDR3 loop spans 14 amino acids. V lost 3 bases to trimming and J lost 8 bases, with 15 bases between them. Germline V gene lookup returns CDR1 SGHKS and CDR2 YYEKEE (reference sequence). The CDR3 spells CASSSTRRQDEQFF. In nucleotides, the CDR3 is TGTGCCAGCAGCTCGACCAGGCGGCAGGATGAGCAGTTCTTC.

This clonotype was seen more than once but under ten times. The chain's CDR3 is CASSLAGKAGELFF. The CDR3 DNA reads as TGTGCCAGCAGCTTAGCGGGGAAGGCCGGGGAGCTGTTTTTT. V is TRBV11-2 and J is TRBJ2-2, with TRBD2 as a possible D gene (5 bases). This CDR3 has 14 residues. Trimming cost V 1 base and J 6 bases, with 9 bases left between them. Per the germline V gene, CDR1 is SGHAT and CDR2 is FQNNGV.

This clonotype was recorded at least ten times. The V call is TRBV27, the J call TRBJ1-2; 9 positions agree with TRBD1. Germline V gene data show CDR1 as MNHEY and CDR2 as SMNVEV (reference sequence). This CDR3 is 15 amino acids long. After removal of 8 bases from V and 3 bases from J, the junction contained 10 bases not matched to a gene. This CDR3 is CASPNRDRADYGYTF. The CDR3 region has the DNA TGTGCCAGCCCTAACCGGGACAGGGCGGACTATGGCTACACCTTC.

In this sample, this clonotype turned up a few times. The chain recombines TRBV12-3 or TRBV12-4 with TRBJ2-5; perhaps TRBD2 as D (6 bases). Deletions cut 0 bases from V and 2 bases from J, with 13 bases between. This CDR3 contains 16 residues. In DNA form, the CDR3 reads TGTGCCAGCAGTTTAGCGCGGTTGGGGACTCAAGAGACCCAGTACTTC. Encoded protein: CASSLARLGTQETQYF.

The chain carries TRBV24-1 and TRBJ2-2; a weak D match, TRBD1 (5 bases). Germline V gives CDR1 KGHDR, CDR2 SFDVKD. The CDR3 extends over 17 amino acids. Trimming cost V 3 bases and J 7 bases, with 20 bases left between them. The CDR3 DNA reads TGTGCCACCAGTGATCCATTCGGGCAGGGAAGGATCGGGGAGCTGTTTTTT. Amino acids: CATSDPFGQGRIGELFF.

The chain carries TRBV4-3 and TRBJ2-7; TRBD2 agrees at 11 bases. The CDR3 sequence is 19 residues long. Germline V gene sequence: CDR1 LGHNA, CDR2 YSLEER. Trimming cost V 1 base and J 4 bases; bases outside gene matches: 15. Here the CDR3 DNA reads TGCGCCAGCAGCCAAGGAGCGCCCCTAACTAGCGGGAGAAAATACGAGCAGTACTTC. Its protein is CASSQGAPLTSGRKYEQYF.

This clonotype was counted only a few times. This chain connects TRBV27 to TRBJ2-7; D may be TRBD1 or TRBD2 (5 bases each). The CDR3 spans 14 residues. Germline values: CDR1 MNHEY, CDR2 SMNVEV (reference sequence). The V end was cut by 2 bases, the J end by 2 bases, with 10 bases between. CDR3 in DNA: TGTGCCAGCAGTTTACGAGAGGGGACCTACGAGCAGTACTTC. It yields the protein CASSLREGTYEQYF.